This entry lists 9 T cell receptor beta chains sequenced from one sample in a study of T-cell reconstitution after alpha-beta-depleted transplantation in children (dated by TCRdb to about 2016). Preparation of the library involved PCR. The instrument given in TCRdb is Illumina HiSeq 2500. To normalize quantification of the TCRbeta repertoire, the TCR libraries were built with molecular barcoding that relied on unique molecular identifiers. TCRdb trimmed the raw reads at Q25, called clones with MiXCR and kept productive beta chains. Every distinct CDR3 protein forms one entry, paired with its most common genes and DNA. This sample lists 600,000 or so distinct CDR3 sequences; 23% were detected once. Together, the top ten hold 13% to 15% of the sample. This specimen's treatment or condition label, per the study, means: allogeneic hematopoietic cell transplantation with graft depleted of TCRalphabeta T cells and CD19 B cells.

The sequencing here drew on PBMCs, mostly from graft donor cells, taken 360 days after TCRalphabeta/CD19-depleted stem cell transplant. The receptors here all came from a boy under two years old who had a stem cell transplant for acute myeloid leukemia, so the T cells may come from the graft donor.

This chain joins TRBV9 and TRBJ2-5; a weak D match, TRBD2 (6 bases). Trimming left V 1 base short and J 5 bases short, with 9 bases between. The CDR3 runs to 13 residues. Per germline, CDR1 SGDLS and CDR2 YYNGEE. The CDR3 here is CASSVRSGETQYF. CDR3 coding DNA: TGTGCCAGCAGCGTACGCAGCGGGGAGACCCAGTACTTC.

The gene calls are TRBV29-1 and TRBJ1-1, with 9 positions matching TRBD1. CDR1 is SQVTM and CDR2 is ANQGSEA in the germline V gene. Unmatched junction bases numbered 3, after V lost 7 bases and J lost 0 bases. This CDR3 comprises 13 residues. The CDR3 loop is CSGTGAVNTEAFF. The DNA for the CDR3 is TGCAGCGGGACAGGGGCGGTGAACACTGAAGCTTTCTTT.

The rearrangement links TRBV6-5 to TRBJ1-1; the D gene is possibly TRBD1 (6 bases). This CDR3 is 19 amino acids long. V was pared by 0 bases and J by 0 bases, with 20 bases between. CDR1 is MNHEY, CDR2 SVGAGI, per germline. CDR3 bases: TGTGCCAGCAGTTACTCGAATTACGCGACAGGCAAGTTGAACACTGAAGCTTTCTTT. Translation: CASSYSNYATGKLNTEAFF.

As to this clonotype: Possible read error: a much larger clone is one base away. V and J are TRBV12-3 or TRBV12-4 and TRBJ1-5, with no clear D. The CDR3 totals 13 residues. The CDR3 here is CASSGHLNQTQHF. The CDR3 coding sequence is TGTGCCAGCAGCGGGCACTTGAATCAGACCCAGCATTTT.

Many counts were recorded for this clonotype. The chain links TRBV20-1 to TRBJ2-2; D remains ambiguous. Germline loops: CDR1 DFQATT, CDR2 SNEGSKA (reference sequence). Trimming cost V 1 base and J 1 base, with 10 bases left between them. The CDR3 is made up of 15 amino acids. The CDR3 loop is CSARGTDLNTGELFF. CDR3 in DNA: TGCAGTGCTAGAGGAACTGACTTGAACACCGGGGAGCTGTTTTTT.

This clonotype was counted at least ten times. The chain employs TRBV7-2 and TRBJ1-2; D call uncertain. Germline CDR1 SGHTA, CDR2 FQGNSA. This CDR3 has 15 amino acids. Deletions cut 4 bases from V and 0 bases from J, with 12 bases between. The CDR3 region is CASSSLFDPNYGYTF. CDR3 nucleotide sequence: TGTGCCAGCAGCTCCCTGTTTGACCCTAACTATGGCTACACCTTC.

The rearrangement joins TRBV27 to TRBJ2-3; D is unresolved. CDR1 and CDR2 from the germline V gene are MNHEY and SMNVEV (reference sequence). The CDR3 length is 13 residues. Trimming cost V 6 bases and J 5 bases, with 12 bases left between them. The CDR3: CASSSPLEDTQYF. The DNA for the CDR3 is TGTGCCAGCAGCTCCCCCCTAGAAGATACGCAGTATTTT.

The V gene is TRBV30, the J gene TRBJ2-7; D assignment may be TRBD1 or TRBD2 (6 bases each). CDR3 length equals 14 residues. The V gene's germline CDR1 is GTSNPN and CDR2 SVGIG (reference sequence). With 1 base removed from V and 1 base from J, the gap between germline ends came to 11 bases. Here the CDR3 reads CAWSGEGGSYEQYF. The CDR3 DNA sequence: TGTGCCTGGAGTGGCGAGGGGGGATCCTACGAGCAGTACTTC.

J is TRBJ1-4 and V is TRBV7-2; D not certain. Germline V CDR1 and CDR2: SGHTA, FQGNSA. V lost 1 base to trimming and J lost 8 bases, with 14 bases between them. There are 15 residues in the CDR3. The CDR3 DNA follows: TGTGCCAGCAGCTTAGAGGCGCGTCGTGAGGAAAAACTGTTTTTT. This codes for CASSLEARREEKLFF. The whole variable domain, filled in from reference TRBV7-2 and TRBJ1-4, reads GAGVSQSPSNKVTEKGKDVELRCDPISGHTALYWYRQSLGQGLEFLIYFQGNSAPDKSGLPSDRFSAERTGGSVSTLTIQRTQQEDSAVYLCASSLEARREEKLFFGSGTQLSVL.